These 15 T cell receptor beta chains share one sample of origin, sequenced in a study of OX40 agonist ivuxolimab in advanced cancers. Some clones are missing from TCRdb's copy, which holds only in-frame ones; the method was immunoSEQ multiplex PCR. The sample includes approximately 49,000 clones, 80% to 85% seen only once; the top ten take approximately 6.5%. Material: CD4+ or CD8+ T cells sorted from blood, obtained in a trial of the OX40 agonist ivuxolimab. These receptors were taken from an adult with an advanced solid tumor such as melanoma, head and neck, liver or kidney cancer.

This chain links TRBV28 with TRBJ2-1; the match to TRBD2 covers 9 bases. The germline V gene has CDR1 MDHEN and CDR2 SYDVKM. V shed 2 bases and J 4 bases; nucleotides not matched to a gene: 0. CDR3 size: 14 residues. The CDR3 nucleotides are TGTGCCAGCAGTTTAACTAGCGGGTACAATGAGCAGTTCTTC. Translation: CASSLTSGYNEQFF.

The chain recombines TRBV4-3 with TRBJ2-3; TRBD2 might be the D (6 bases). The germline V gene encodes CDR1 LGHNA and CDR2 YSLEER. V lost 0 bases to trimming and J lost 1 base, with 11 bases between them. The CDR3 is made up of 16 amino acids. The CDR3 spells CASSQEGIAGTDTQYF. CDR3 bases: TGCGCCAGCAGCCAAGAAGGAATAGCGGGCACAGATACGCAGTATTTT.

This chain joins TRBV4-3 and TRBJ2-6; no clear D gene. This CDR3 has 16 amino acids. The V and J ends lost 5 bases and 4 bases respectively, with 15 bases between them. The V gene's germline CDR1 is LGHNA and CDR2 YSLEER. Here the CDR3 DNA reads TGCGCCAGCAGCGGCGGAGTGAGTCTGGGGGCCAACGTCCTGACTTTC. Translating it yields CASSGGVSLGANVLTF.

The V gene is TRBV7-9, the J gene TRBJ2-1, with D perhaps TRBD1 or TRBD2 (5 bases each). CDR3 length: 12 residues. The ends were cut back, 3 bases at V and 5 bases at J, with 5 bases in the middle. Germline V gene data show CDR1 as SEHNR and CDR2 as FQNEAQ (reference sequence). CDR3 in DNA: TGTGCCAGCAGCTTGGGGGACAATGAGCAGTTCTTC. It yields the protein CASSLGDNEQFF.

The chain recombines TRBV4-2 with TRBJ1-2; D may be TRBD1 (5 bases). Germline values: CDR1 LGHNA, CDR2 YNFKEQ. CDR3 size: 13 residues. V was cut by 1 base and J by 7 bases, with 10 bases left in between. CDR3 residues: CASSQGAQGGYTF. The CDR3 DNA is TGTGCCAGCAGCCAAGGCGCGCAGGGTGGCTACACCTTC.

This chain connects TRBV7-9 to TRBJ1-6; 9 bases are shared with TRBD1. The V gene's germline CDR1 is SEHNR and CDR2 FQNEAQ (reference sequence). Unmatched junction bases numbered 5, after V lost 5 bases and J lost 0 bases. The CDR3 sequence is 17 residues long. CDR3 protein: CASSGGQGSSYNSPLHF. The CDR3 region has the DNA TGTGCCAGCAGCGGAGGACAGGGGAGCTCCTATAATTCACCCCTCCACTTT.

The chain combines TRBV28 with TRBJ1-2, with TRBD1 as a possible D gene (5 bases). This CDR3 spans 13 amino acids. V was pared by 5 bases and J by 7 bases, with 14 bases between. CDR1 is MDHEN and CDR2 is SYDVKM in the germline V gene. Here the CDR3 reads CASSPRGGSGYTF. CDR3 DNA sequence: TGTGCCAGCAGTCCACGGGGGGGTTCTGGCTACACCTTC.

The rearrangement joins TRBV19 to TRBJ2-1; D is undetermined. Trimming took off 1 base at V and 1 base at J, with 11 bases between the two ends. CDR1 and CDR2 (germline): LNHDA, SQIVND (reference sequence). This CDR3 comprises 16 residues. The CDR3 sequence is CASSIATRRSYNEQFF. In DNA form, the CDR3 reads TGTGCCAGTAGTATAGCCACCCGCAGGTCCTACAATGAGCAGTTCTTC. The entire variable domain, with the rest obtained from reference TRBV19 and TRBJ2-1, is as follows: DGGITQSPKYLFRKEGQNVTLSCEQNLNHDAMYWYRQDPGQGLRLIYYSQIVNDFQKGDIAEGYSVSREKKESFPLTVTSAQKNPTAFYLCASSIATRRSYNEQFFGPGTRLTVL.

The V gene is TRBV27, the J gene TRBJ1-3, with D possibly matching TRBD1 (5 bases). The CDR3 contains 15 residues. The germline gives CDR1 MNHEY, CDR2 SMNVEV (reference sequence). The V gene lost 5 bases and the J gene lost 0 bases, with 11 bases spanning the gap. The CDR3 protein is CASSQGTSSGNTIYF. The CDR3 coding sequence is TGTGCCAGCAGTCAAGGGACCTCCTCTGGAAACACCATATATTTT.

The rearrangement uses TRBV4-1 and TRBJ2-3; no clear D gene. The germline V and J ends were trimmed by 0 bases and 2 bases, with 6 bases remaining between them. The CDR3 consists of 14 residues. From germline, CDR1 is MGHRA and CDR2 YSYEKL. The CDR3 here is CASSQDGTTDTQYF. The CDR3 nucleotides read TGCGCCAGCAGCCAAGATGGTACCACAGATACGCAGTATTTT.

The chain couples TRBV4-3 to TRBJ2-5; 11 bases fit TRBD2. The junction had 5 bases not matched to a gene; V was cut back by 0 bases and J by 5 bases. The CDR3 loop spans 16 amino acids. Germline CDR1 is LGHNA and CDR2 is YSLEER. The CDR3: CASSQDVAGGLETQYF. DNA for the CDR3: TGCGCCAGCAGCCAAGATGTAGCGGGAGGGTTGGAGACCCAGTACTTC.

The gene calls are TRBV15 and TRBJ2-1, with 9 positions matching TRBD2. The J segment lost 1 base and the V segment lost 9 bases, leaving 10 bases of the junction unmatched. The CDR3 length is 16 residues. Germline V gene sequence: CDR1 LNHNV, CDR2 YYDKDF (reference sequence). The CDR3 DNA reads TGTGCCACGATTAGCGGGGGCGAACGGTCCTACAATGAGCAGTTCTTC. Its translation: CATISGGERSYNEQFF.

The chain employs TRBV7-2 and TRBJ2-3; the match to TRBD1 covers 10 bases. The V and J ends lost 5 bases and 3 bases, in that order; junction bases with no gene match: 8. Looked up from germline, CDR1 is SGHTA and CDR2 is FQGNSA. The CDR3 has 16 amino acids. The chain's CDR3 is CASSHPRTGGTDTQYF. DNA for the CDR3: TGTGCCAGCAGCCACCCACGGACAGGGGGAACAGATACGCAGTATTTT. The entire variable domain, with the rest obtained from reference TRBV7-2 and TRBJ2-3, is as follows: GAGVSQSPSNKVTEKGKDVELRCDPISGHTALYWYRQSLGQGLEFLIYFQGNSAPDKSGLPSDRFSAERTGGSVSTLTIQRTQQEDSAVYLCASSHPRTGGTDTQYFGPGTRLTVL.

The chain recombines TRBV7-2 with TRBJ1-1, with a possible D match to TRBD1 (6 bases). The CDR3 runs 14 residues. The germline V gene has CDR1 SGHTA and CDR2 FQGNSA. The V and J ends lost 0 bases and 10 bases respectively, with 15 bases between them. The CDR3 coding sequence is TGTGCCAGCAGCTTAGCGGAACAGGGAATCGGAGCTTTCTTT. Protein sequence: CASSLAEQGIGAFF.

J is TRBJ1-2 and V is TRBV19, with D perhaps matching TRBD1 (5 bases). CDR1 is LNHDA, CDR2 SQIVND, per germline (reference sequence). The CDR3 runs to 14 residues. V lost 1 base and J lost 4, with 10 bases in between. CDR3 sequence reads: CASSIASGTYGYTF. The CDR3 nucleotides read TGTGCCAGTAGTATAGCTTCAGGGACCTATGGCTACACCTTC. Together with reference TRBV19 and TRBJ1-2, the CDR3 gives the full variable domain: DGGITQSPKYLFRKEGQNVTLSCEQNLNHDAMYWYRQDPGQGLRLIYYSQIVNDFQKGDIAEGYSVSREKKESFPLTVTSAQKNPTAFYLCASSIASGTYGYTFGSGTRLTVV.